The present TCR beta chain was sequenced within a study of T-cell reconstitution after alpha-beta-depleted transplantation in children. Preparation of the TCRbeta library used unique molecular identifiers. Using its own MiXCR run on the PCR reads, TCRdb lists one record per CDR3 protein. The table includes fewer than 550,000 distinct CDR3 sequences, around 9.9% detected once. This clonotype was counted a few times. The germline gene is not matched at one end of the junction; a read error may be the cause. The specimen comprised PBMCs from the stem cell graft donor, sampled from the stem cell graft. The source of this sequence is a human donor who donated a stem cell graft to a child with acute myeloid leukemia.

The CDR3 loop reads CASTWGDRGSVF. The CDR3 bases are TGTGCCAGCACCTGGGGGGACAGGGGGTCGGTCTTC. The chain employs TRBV3-1 and TRBJ2-1; TRBD1 agrees at 11 bases. The CDR3 is 12 residues long. Germline CDR1 and CDR2: LGHDT and YNNKEL (reference sequence).